This TCR beta chain derives from a study of shared clonotypes between healthy human individuals. Findings of the study overall: Rarefaction exposed incomplete sorted-subset sequencing despite large depth.

Turning to this clone: As yet, its antigen is unknown.

V was pared by 0 bases and J by 6 bases, with 14 bases between. CDR3 length: 14 residues. From germline, CDR1 is GTSNPN and CDR2 SVGIG (reference sequence). Clones were sequenced by immunoSEQ multiplex PCR, and TCRdb holds only the in-frame ones, with some missing. The table lists more than 150,000 clones, about 93% of them singletons. Input material: naive CD4+ T cells sorted from blood. The sample's subset: CD45RA+ positively selected. V usage is TRBV30 and J usage is TRBJ2-5; the D is unclear. This clonotype was obtained from a woman in her 30s in good health. In DNA form, the CDR3 reads TGTGCCTGGAGTGTGCATACTCCGGCGCAGACCCAGTACTTC. This codes for CAWSVHTPAQTQYF.